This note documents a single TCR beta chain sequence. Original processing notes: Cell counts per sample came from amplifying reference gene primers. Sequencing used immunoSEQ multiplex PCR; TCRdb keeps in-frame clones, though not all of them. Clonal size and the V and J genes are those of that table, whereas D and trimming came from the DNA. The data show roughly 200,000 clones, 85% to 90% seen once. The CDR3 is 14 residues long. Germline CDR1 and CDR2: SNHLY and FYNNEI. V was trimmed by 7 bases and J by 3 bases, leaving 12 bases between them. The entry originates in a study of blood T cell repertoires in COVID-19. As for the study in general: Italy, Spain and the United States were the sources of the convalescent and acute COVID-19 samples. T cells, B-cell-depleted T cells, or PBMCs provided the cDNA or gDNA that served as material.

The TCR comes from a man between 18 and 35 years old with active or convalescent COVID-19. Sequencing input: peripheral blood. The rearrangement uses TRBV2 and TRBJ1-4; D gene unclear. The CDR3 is CASIREPANEKLFF. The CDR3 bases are TGTGCCAGCATTCGGGAACCGGCTAATGAAAAACTGTTTTTT.